Sequencing of this T cell receptor (beta chain) was carried out in a study of vaccination effects on CD4 cells after COVID-19. Study conclusions and caveats: Cross-reaction with common cold coronaviruses was seen in only 1 of 255 vaccine-induced clones from healthy vaccinees. Among infection- and vaccine-induced clones, marked clonal contraction occurred late after vaccination. The authors studied few convalescent patients and collected no early post-infection timepoints.

Profiling relied on immunoSEQ multiplex PCR, and the TCRdb table lists in-frame clones only, not all of them. The sample includes tens of thousands of clones, more than 60% of them seen just once. Trimming removed 2 bases from V and 6 bases from J, with 13 bases in between. CDR1 and CDR2 from the germline V gene are LGHNT and FRNRAP. The CDR3 sequence is 15 residues long. This clone has a handful of counts. Antigen unknown. After expansion with viral peptide pools in the ViraFEST assay, antigen-specific CD4+ T cells were sequenced. When around 10 days of culture had elapsed, CD4+ T cells were isolated. Neither prior SARS-CoV-2 infection nor positive nucleocapsid antibodies were present in the vaccine recipients.

This receptor was identified in a human donor who received a COVID-19 vaccine. V is TRBV12-5 and J is TRBJ2-2, with D unresolved. The sample here was CD4+ T cells from PBMCs cultured with SARS-CoV-2 spike peptides, taken before COVID-19 vaccination. Here the CDR3 reads CASGLPRIEPGELFF. The CDR3 DNA reads as TGTGCTAGTGGTTTGCCCCGTATTGAGCCCGGGGAGCTGTTTTTT. The whole variable domain, remainder taken from reference TRBV12-5 and TRBJ2-2, is DARVTQTPRHKVTEMGQEVTMRCQPILGHNTVFWYRQTMMQGLELLAYFRNRAPLDDSGMPKDRFSAEMPDATLATLKIQPSEPRDSAVYFCASGLPRIEPGELFFGEGSRLTVL.